This entry is about one TCR beta chain. Antigen unknown. Sequencing was performed with immunoSEQ multiplex PCR; in TCRdb, only in-frame clones are kept and a portion is missing. The sample lists tens of thousands of clones, more than 85% occurring once. The V end lost 8 bases, the J end lost 5 bases, and 18 bases lay between the germline ends. The germline gives CDR1 ENHRY, CDR2 SYGVKD. This CDR3 is built from 15 residues. The record originates from a study of T cell responses to AZD1222 COVID-19 vaccine. Study-level points and caveats: Among the donors, most were white British and more were female, and clonal diversity was possibly underestimated. Spike-wide coverage was observed for vaccine-associated CD4 TCRs, with dominant responses at 160-218 and 743-854.

The rearrangement uses TRBV10-3 and TRBJ1-4; perhaps TRBD1 as D (6 bases). This sequence originates from an adult in good health. The sample in question was peripheral blood, obtained on day 0 of AZD1222 vaccination. The CDR3 loop reads CAIGRGGGENEKLFF. CDR3 coding DNA: TGTGCCATCGGCCGTGGGGGCGGAGAGAATGAAAAACTGTTTTTT.